One sample yielded the 24 T cell receptor beta chains listed below, sequenced in a study of sequential checkpoint blockade in melanoma. This sample's treatment: randomized to nivolumab then ipilimumab (arm A) or the reverse (arm B). Profiling relied on immunoSEQ multiplex PCR, and the TCRdb table lists in-frame clones only, not all of them. The sample has approximately 9,000 clones; about 50% are singletons. The sequencing here drew on CD8+ T cells sorted from blood (inferred from file names), taken from a patient given nivolumab and ipilimumab in sequence. These TCRs come from a human donor with melanoma.

This clone was found once. The chain carries TRBV4-3 and TRBJ2-5, with D possibly TRBD2 on 7 matching bases. V gave up 3 bases and J gave up 1 base, with 21 bases separating them. Germline V lookup: CDR1 LGHNA, CDR2 YSLEER. The CDR3 sequence is 18 residues long. The CDR3 here is CASSQGFVLGGAQETQYF. CDR3 in DNA: TGCGCCAGCAGCCAGGGTTTTGTTCTTGGGGGGGCCCAAGAGACCCAGTACTTC.

The CDR3: CATSSLAGEQYF. CDR3 coding DNA: TGTGCCACCAGCAGCCTAGCGGGGGAGCAGTACTTC. The V gene is TRBV15, the J gene TRBJ2-7; TRBD2 matches at 9 bases. Trimming removed 3 bases from V and 7 bases from J; junction bases left unmatched: 1. CDR1 is LNHNV, CDR2 YYDKDF, per germline (reference sequence). The CDR3 spans 12 residues.

The chain has TRBV19 and TRBJ1-6, with D possibly matching TRBD1 (6 bases). Germline loops: CDR1 LNHDA, CDR2 SQIVND (reference sequence). The CDR3 consists of 14 residues. The germline V and J ends were trimmed by 5 bases and 7 bases, with 12 bases remaining between them. CDR3 sequence reads: CASSDRTVNSPLHF. The CDR3 coding sequence is TGTGCCAGTAGTGACAGGACAGTAAATTCACCCCTCCACTTT. The whole variable domain, remainder taken from reference TRBV19 and TRBJ1-6, is DGGITQSPKYLFRKEGQNVTLSCEQNLNHDAMYWYRQDPGQGLRLIYYSQIVNDFQKGDIAEGYSVSREKKESFPLTVTSAQKNPTAFYLCASSDRTVNSPLHFGNGTRLTVT.

Of note for this clone: The junction and the germline gene differ at one end; a read error may be behind it. The chain uses TRBV7-9 and TRBJ2-7; 7 bases are a match to TRBD1. Germline CDR1 SEHNR, CDR2 FQNEAQ (reference sequence). CDR3 length: 14 residues. The CDR3 nucleotides read TGCGCCAGCAGCCAAGAACAGGGGTACTACGAGCAGTACTTC. Its translation is CASSQEQGYYEQYF.

This clone showed up just once. This sequence joins TRBV28 and TRBJ2-1, with TRBD2 identical over 7 bases. This CDR3 has 14 amino acids. Germline lookup yields CDR1 MDHEN and CDR2 SYDVKM. Germline trimming cut 3 bases from V and 4 bases from J; bases unmatched to any gene: 3. The CDR3, as DNA: TGTGCCAGCAGTTTGTTGCGGGAGTACAATGAGCAGTTCTTC. This gives the protein CASSLLREYNEQFF.

This chain links TRBV4-3 with TRBJ2-7, with D perhaps matching TRBD2 (5 bases). Trimming removed 1 base from V and 3 bases from J, with 10 bases in between. Per the germline V gene, CDR1 is LGHNA and CDR2 is YSLEER. The CDR3 extends over 14 amino acids. This CDR3 reads CASSQGRADYEQYF. The CDR3 DNA reads as TGCGCCAGCAGCCAAGGAAGAGCGGACTACGAGCAGTACTTC.

The chain recombines TRBV4-3 with TRBJ1-5; TRBD1 agrees at 9 bases. This CDR3 comprises 15 residues. With 4 bases clipped from V and 7 bases from J, the junction kept 8 bases outside the gene matches. Germline lookup yields CDR1 LGHNA and CDR2 YSLEER. CDR3 region: CASSLNRGLEQPQHF. In DNA, the CDR3 is TGCGCCAGCAGCCTCAACAGGGGGCTAGAACAGCCCCAGCATTTT.

The chain combines TRBV11-3 with TRBJ1-5; 9 nucleotides agree with TRBD1. The CDR3 has 17 amino acids. The junction had 7 bases not matched to a gene; V was cut back by 4 bases and J by 0 bases. CDR1 is SGHNT and CDR2 is YENEEA in the germline V gene. Here the CDR3 reads CASSSGQGSYSNQPQHF. The CDR3, as DNA: TGTGCCAGCAGCTCCGGACAGGGGTCCTATAGCAATCAGCCCCAGCATTTT.

The rearrangement uses TRBV4-1 and TRBJ2-7; the D gene is possibly TRBD1 (6 bases). V dropped 1 base and J dropped 0 bases, with 10 bases sitting between them. The CDR3 runs 15 residues. Germline V gene sequence: CDR1 MGHRA, CDR2 YSYEKL. For the CDR3, the DNA is TGCGCCAGCAGCCAAGCCCTACAGGGCTCCTACGAGCAGTACTTC. It yields the protein CASSQALQGSYEQYF.

This rearrangement joins TRBV4-1 to TRBJ2-3; 10 nucleotides agree with TRBD2. The junction had 6 bases not matched to a gene; V was cut back by 4 bases and J by 2 bases. Germline CDR1 and CDR2: MGHRA and YSYEKL. There are 16 residues in the CDR3. The CDR3 DNA is TGCGCCAGCAGCCTTGGACTAGCGGACTTCACAGATACGCAGTATTTT. Translated, it gives CASSLGLADFTDTQYF.

This clone was detected only a few times. The V call is TRBV4-1, the J call TRBJ2-1; possible D gene TRBD2, 5 bases. The germline V gene encodes CDR1 MGHRA and CDR2 YSYEKL. V was trimmed by 1 base and J by 4 bases, leaving 11 bases between them. The CDR3 sequence is 15 residues long. CDR3 DNA sequence: TGCGCCAGCAGCCAAGGAAGGACTTCTTACAATGAGCAGTTCTTC. Protein sequence: CASSQGRTSYNEQFF.

The chain uses TRBV6-6 and TRBJ1-2; 7 bases match TRBD1. Germline V gene lookup returns CDR1 MNHNY and CDR2 SVGAGI (reference sequence). The CDR3 is made up of 14 amino acids. The V and J ends lost 6 bases and 3 bases, in that order; junction bases with no gene match: 7. The CDR3 protein is CASSQGDRHYGYTF. The CDR3 nucleotides are TGTGCCAGCAGCCAGGGGGATCGCCACTATGGCTACACCTTC.

This clone is medium-sized (0.01 to 0.1%). The chain recombines TRBV6-5 with TRBJ1-2; TRBD1 is a possible D gene (6 bases). Trimming took 2 bases from V and 4 from J, leaving 14 bases between them. From germline, CDR1 is MNHEY and CDR2 SVGAGI. The CDR3 is 15 amino acids. The CDR3 DNA follows: TGTGCCAGCAGTTACGACCAGGGGAACGGCTATGGCTACACCTTC. This sequence encodes CASSYDQGNGYGYTF.

The table lists this clone with a few counts. This rearrangement joins TRBV27 to TRBJ2-6; weak D call: TRBD2 (5 bases). V gave up 3 bases and J gave up 2 bases, with 8 bases separating them. The length of the CDR3 is 15 residues. From germline, CDR1 is MNHEY and CDR2 SMNVEV (reference sequence). Here the CDR3 reads CASSFIGAGANVLTF. DNA of the CDR3: TGTGCCAGCAGTTTCATCGGGGCTGGGGCCAACGTCCTGACTTTC.

In the case of this clone: Mismatch with germline at one junction end may stem from a read error. The chain is built from TRBV5-4 and TRBJ2-7, with 7 bases matching TRBD1. CDR1 is SGHNT and CDR2 is YYREEE in the germline V gene (reference sequence). This CDR3 is 14 amino acids long. CDR3 nucleotides: TGCGCCAGCAGCCAAGAACAGGGGTACTACGAGCAGTACTTC. As protein: CASSQEQGYYEQYF.

The genes are TRBV5-8 and TRBJ2-7, with D possibly TRBD1 on 5 matching bases. The V gene lost 3 bases and the J gene lost 4 bases, with 26 bases spanning the gap. Germline-derived CDR1 and CDR2 are SGHTS and YDEGEE. CDR3 length: 18 amino acids. The DNA of the CDR3 is TGTGCCAGCAGCTCCACAGGAGACCTCGCAGTCGGAATATACGAGCAGTACTTC. Translated: CASSSTGDLAVGIYEQYF.

CDR3 bases: TGTGCCAGCAGCGTGCAGGACAGGACCTACGAGCAGTACTTC. Translating gives CASSVQDRTYEQYF. V is TRBV5-4 and J is TRBJ2-7; 7 bases match TRBD1. The CDR3 sequence is 14 residues long. V lost 4 bases to trimming and J lost 2 bases; unmatched junction nucleotides: 6. Germline CDR1 reads SGHNT; CDR2 reads YYREEE (reference sequence).

About this clone: The junction shows a germline mismatch at one end, possibly a read error. J is TRBJ1-2 and V is TRBV5-4, with 7 positions matching TRBD1. This CDR3 has 15 residues. Germline CDR1 SGHNT, CDR2 YYREEE (reference sequence). The CDR3, as DNA: TGCGCCAGCAGCCACACGACAGGGACGAGGTATGGCTACACCTTC. It specifies CASSHTTGTRYGYTF.

V is TRBV4-3 and J is TRBJ2-3, with TRBD2 identical over 13 bases. Trimming at V came to 0 bases and at J to 3 bases, leaving 3 bases not matched to a gene. The germline V gene has CDR1 LGHNA and CDR2 YSLEER. The CDR3 consists of 17 residues. CDR3 DNA: TGCGCCAGCAGCCAAGAGTCGGGACTAGCGGGAACAGATACGCAGTATTTT. It encodes CASSQESGLAGTDTQYF.

V is TRBV28 and J is TRBJ2-4; 13 bases fit TRBD2. Germline V gene sequence: CDR1 MDHEN, CDR2 SYDVKM. The J segment lost 7 bases and the V segment lost 6 bases, leaving 9 bases of the junction unmatched. This CDR3 contains 16 residues. For the CDR3, the DNA is TGTGCCAGCAGCCCTCTCGGGACTAGCGGGAACAACATTCAGTACTTC. Translation gives CASSPLGTSGNNIQYF.

V is TRBV4-3 and J is TRBJ1-1; a possible D gene is TRBD1 (5 bases). CDR1 and CDR2 (germline): LGHNA, YSLEER. The V end was cut by 4 bases, the J end by 1 base, with 10 bases between. This CDR3 contains 14 residues. This chain's CDR3 is CASSLSRENTEAFF. CDR3 coding DNA: TGCGCCAGCAGCCTATCCAGGGAGAACACTGAAGCTTTCTTT.

The rearrangement joins TRBV7-8 to TRBJ1-5; 9 bases fit TRBD1. The CDR3 is 15 residues long. Trimming removed 3 bases from V and 7 bases from J; junction bases left unmatched: 7. CDR1 and CDR2 from the germline V gene are SGHVS and FQNEAQ. In DNA, the CDR3 is TGTGCCAGCAGCTTTAACAGGGGGCCGAAGCAGCCCCAGCATTTT. Its translation is CASSFNRGPKQPQHF. Variable domain in full (rest from reference TRBV7-8 and TRBJ1-5): GAGVSQSPRYKVAKRGQDVALRCDPISGHVSLFWYQQALGQGPEFLTYFQNEAQLDKSGLPSDRFFAERPEGSVSTLKIQRTQQEDSAVYLCASSFNRGPKQPQHFGDGTRLSIL.

CDR3 nucleotides: TGTGCCAGCAGCGTACGGAACACCGGGGAGCTGTTTTTT. This encodes CASSVRNTGELFF. The V call is TRBV9, the J call TRBJ2-2; no reliable D call. The germline V gene encodes CDR1 SGDLS and CDR2 YYNGEE. Trimming pared 1 base from V and 1 base from J, leaving 2 bases between. CDR3 length equals 13 residues.

By its share, this clone is medium-sized. The gene calls are TRBV21-1 and TRBJ1-2; the D call of TRBD1 is as the table states it, not checked on the DNA. TRBV21-1 is a pseudogene locus. CDR3 length: 12 residues. CDR3 sequence (DNA): TGTGCCACCAGACATTCCCCCTATGGCTACACCTTC. This gives the protein CATRHSPYGYTF.